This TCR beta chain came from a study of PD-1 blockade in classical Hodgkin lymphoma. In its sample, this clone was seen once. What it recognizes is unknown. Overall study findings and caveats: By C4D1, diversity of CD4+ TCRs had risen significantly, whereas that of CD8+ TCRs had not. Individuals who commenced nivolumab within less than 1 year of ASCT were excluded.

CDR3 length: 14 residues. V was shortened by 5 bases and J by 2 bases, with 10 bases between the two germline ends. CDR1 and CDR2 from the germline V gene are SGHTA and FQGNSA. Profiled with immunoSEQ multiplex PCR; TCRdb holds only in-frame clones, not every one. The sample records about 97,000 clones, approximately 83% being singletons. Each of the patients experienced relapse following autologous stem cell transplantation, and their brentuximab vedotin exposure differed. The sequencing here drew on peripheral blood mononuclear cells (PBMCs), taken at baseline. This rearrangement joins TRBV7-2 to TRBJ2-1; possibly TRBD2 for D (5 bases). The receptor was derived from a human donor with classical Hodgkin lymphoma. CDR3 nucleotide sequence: TGTGCCAGCAGCACCACCGGGACCTACAATGAGCAGTTCTTC. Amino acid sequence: CASSTTGTYNEQFF. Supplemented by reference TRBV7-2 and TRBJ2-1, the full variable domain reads GAGVSQSPSNKVTEKGKDVELRCDPISGHTALYWYRQSLGQGLEFLIYFQGNSAPDKSGLPSDRFSAERTGGSVSTLTIQRTQQEDSAVYLCASSTTGTYNEQFFGPGTRLTVL.